This is a list of T cell receptor beta chains from one sample in a study of CD8 T cells in Susac syndrome. TCRdb used MiXCR to reprocess the immunoSEQ multiplex PCR reads, holding one entry per CDR3 protein. The sample contains 100,000 to 150,000 distinct CDR3 sequences, around 94% of which appear only once. Material for sequencing was CD4+ T cells from PBMCs. These receptors were collected from a human donor in good health. Each CDR3 is given with its conserved first and last residue. The D gene is left open where the match is weak. Clone size is shown for a subset of rows, as once, few, many or a class of expanded clone.

>TRBJ1-5|NA|TRBD1|TRBV10-3
TGTGCCATCAGCGCGACAGGGAGGCAGCCCCAGCATTTT
CAISATGRQPQHF
>TRBJ2-7|NA|TRBD1|TRBV7-9
TGTGCCAGCAGTCTCCGGGACAGGGCCTACGAGCAGTACTTC
CASSLRDRAYEQYF
>TRBJ2-1|NA|TRBD2|TRBV29-1
TGCAGCGTGGGGGGACTAGCGGGTTACAATGAGCAGTTCTTC
CSVGGLAGYNEQFF
>TRBJ2-5|NA|NA|TRBV7-2
TGTGCCAGCAGCTTAAAAATCCAAGAGACCCAGTACTTC
CASSLKIQETQYF
>TRBJ1-2|NA|NA|TRBV20-1
TGCAGTGCCCTAGGGGGAGAACAGAGTGGCTACACCTTC
CSALGGEQSGYTF
>TRBJ1-2|once|TRBD1|TRBV20-1
TGCAGTATTCCGGGACAGGGGGCGATCGGCTACACCTTC
CSIPGQGAIGYTF
>TRBJ1-1|NA|NA|TRBV4-1
TGCGCCAGCAGCCAAGGGGGGGACAATACTGAAGCTTTCTTT
CASSQGGDNTEAFF
>TRBJ1-5|once|NA|TRBV7-9
TGTGCCAGCAGTCACGGGCAGGGAAACGGTCAGCCCCAGCATTTT
CASSHGQGNGQPQHF
>TRBJ2-7|NA|NA|TRBV11-2
TGTGCCAGCAGCTCCTTGTACGGGGCACCCTACGAGCAGTACTTC
CASSSLYGAPYEQYF
>TRBJ2-2|NA|TRBD2|TRBV4-3
TGCGCCAGCAGCCGAGGACTAGCGGGAGGCACCGGGGAGCTGTTTTTT
CASSRGLAGGTGELFF
>TRBJ1-1|NA|NA|TRBV6-5
TGTGCCAGCAGTTACGCAGGGGTTAAGGCTGAAGCTTTCTTT
CASSYAGVKAEAFF
>TRBJ2-5|NA|NA|TRBV20-1
TGCAGTGCTGGCGACAAGGGGCTAGTCACCCAGTACTTC
CSAGDKGLVTQYF
>TRBJ2-7|NA|NA|TRBV3-1
TGTGCCAGCCAGGGGAGCTCCTACGAGCAGTACTTC
CASQGSSYEQYF
>TRBJ1-1|NA|NA|TRBV14
TGTGCCAGCAGCCAACCCGGGACCTACAACACTGAAGCTTTCTTT
CASSQPGTYNTEAFF
>TRBJ2-3|NA|NA|TRBV9
TGTGCCAGCAGCGTAGACCAAAGAGCAGATACGCAGTATTTT
CASSVDQRADTQYF
>TRBJ1-1|NA|TRBD1|TRBV10-3
TGTGCCATCAGTGGTTGGACAGGGGGAAACACTGAAGCTTTCTTT
CAISGWTGGNTEAFF
>TRBJ2-5|NA|NA|TRBV11-2
TGTGCCAGCAACGCGGGCTCTGCTAGAGAGACCCAGTACTTC
CASNAGSARETQYF
>TRBJ1-4|NA|TRBD1|TRBV19
TGTGCCAGTAGTATCTTCAGTGACAGGGGTGAAAAACTGTTTTTT
CASSIFSDRGEKLFF
>TRBJ2-3|few|TRBD2|TRBV20-1
TGCAGTGCTAGTGAGCGGGAGGCTTCAGATACGCAGTATTTT
CSASEREASDTQYF
>TRBJ2-4|NA|NA|TRBV12-3/TRBV12-4
TGTGCCAGCAGTTTGGGTTACATTCAGTACTTC
CASSLGYIQYF
>TRBJ2-5|NA|TRBD1|TRBV5-6
TGTGCCAGCAGCTTCAGGGGGCGGGAGACCCAGTACTTC
CASSFRGRETQYF
>TRBJ2-2|NA|NA|TRBV27
TGTGCCAGCAGTTTACAGAGCGCGAACACCGGGGAGCTGTTTTTT
CASSLQSANTGELFF
>TRBJ1-3|NA|NA|TRBV7-2
TGTGCCAGCAGTGGAGGGACGGACCTTGGAAACACCATATATTTT
CASSGGTDLGNTIYF
>TRBJ2-5|NA|TRBD2|TRBV3-1
TGTGCCAGCAGCCCACTAGCGGGAGATGTGACCCAGTACTTC
CASSPLAGDVTQYF
>TRBJ1-5|once|TRBD1|TRBV27
TGTGCCAGCAGCTGGGACAGAGATAGCAATCAGCCCCAGCATTTT
CASSWDRDSNQPQHF
>TRBJ2-7|NA|NA|TRBV23-1
TGCGCCAGCAGTCGTACCGACAGGAAAAACTCCTACGAGCAGTACTTC
CASSRTDRKNSYEQYF
>TRBJ1-1|NA|NA|TRBV3-1
TGTGCCAGCAGCCAACAACCAAACACTGAAGCTTTCTTT
CASSQQPNTEAFF
>TRBJ1-1|once|NA|TRBV25-1
TGTGCCAGCAGAACTTCAGGGGTGAACACTGAAGCTTTCTTT
CASRTSGVNTEAFF
>TRBJ2-4|NA|NA|TRBV18
TGTGCCAGCTCACCCTCTACCAAAAACATTCAGTACTTC
CASSPSTKNIQYF
>TRBJ2-1|NA|TRBD2|TRBV20-1
TGCAGTGCTAGAACTAGCGGGAGGAACAATGAGCAGTTCTTC
CSARTSGRNNEQFF
>TRBJ2-7|NA|TRBD2|TRBV30
TGTGCCTGGAGGGACCCTCGGGGCGGGAGTATCTACGAGCAGTACTTC
CAWRDPRGGSIYEQYF
>TRBJ2-1|NA|TRBD1|TRBV25-1
TGTGCCAGCAGTCCGCGACCGGGACAGGGTCCCAATGAGCAGTTCTTC
CASSPRPGQGPNEQFF
>TRBJ1-1|NA|TRBD1|TRBV5-1
TGCGCCAGCAGCTTCGGGACAGGGGGACCGAACACTGAAGCTTTCTTT
CASSFGTGGPNTEAFF
>TRBJ2-5|NA|TRBD1|TRBV3-1
TGTGCCAGCAGCCAAGGTCGGAAGGGGGCTGGGGAGACCCAGTACTTC
CASSQGRKGAGETQYF
>TRBJ1-1|NA|NA|TRBV6-1
TGTGCCAGCAACTTTTTTATGAACACTGAAGCTTTCTTT
CASNFFMNTEAFF
>TRBJ2-1|NA|NA|TRBV19
TGTGCCAGTAGTAAAAACAATGAGCAGTTCTTC
CASSKNNEQFF
>TRBJ1-1|NA|NA|TRBV10-3
TGTGCCATCAAGACGGATATGAACACTGAAGCTTTCTTT
CAIKTDMNTEAFF
>TRBJ2-6|once|TRBD2|TRBV6-2/TRBV6-3
TGTGCCAGCAGTTACTCCGGGGGGGTTTATGGGGCCAACGTCCTGACTTTC
CASSYSGGVYGANVLTF
>TRBJ1-5|NA|NA|TRBV3-1
TGTGCCAGCAGCCAAGATCTGGGCGGGAGTCAGCCCCAGCATTTT
CASSQDLGGSQPQHF
>TRBJ2-6|NA|NA|TRBV5-5
TGTGCCAGCACTAGGGGGGGGCTGGCGGGGGCCAACGTCCTGACTTTC
CASTRGGLAGANVLTF
>TRBJ2-5|NA|NA|TRBV7-2
TGTGCCAGCAGCTTAAGCAGGAGCCAAGAGACCCAGTACTTC
CASSLSRSQETQYF
>TRBJ1-2|NA|TRBD1|TRBV7-2
TGTGCCAGCAGCTTAGCAGGGACAGGGGTTAATGGCTACACCTTC
CASSLAGTGVNGYTF
>TRBJ2-3|NA|TRBD2|TRBV20-1
TGCAGTGCTCCCAGGGGAGCGGGAGTAAAAGATACGCAGTATTTT
CSAPRGAGVKDTQYF
>TRBJ2-3|NA|NA|TRBV18
TGTGCCAGCTCACCTGCCGACCCAGCAGATACGCAGTATTTT
CASSPADPADTQYF
>TRBJ1-2|NA|TRBD1|TRBV12-5
TGTGCTAGTGGTTTGCAACCTGGGACAGGGGGAAATGGCTACACCTTC
CASGLQPGTGGNGYTF
>TRBJ2-7|NA|NA|TRBV3-1
TGTGCCAGCAGCCAAGATCGAGGCGGCCCCTACGAGCAGTACTTC
CASSQDRGGPYEQYF
>TRBJ1-5|once|NA|TRBV18
TGTGCCAGCTCACCACGTGTGGTTTTAAGCAATCAGCCCCAGCATTTT
CASSPRVVLSNQPQHF
>TRBJ2-5|NA|NA|TRBV12-5
TGTGCTAGTGGCATGACACTAAGTACCCAAGAGACCCAGTACTTC
CASGMTLSTQETQYF
>TRBJ2-3|NA|NA|TRBV20-1
TGCAGTGCTAGAGAGAGGGGTGGGTTCCCAGATACGCAGTATTTT
CSARERGGFPDTQYF
>TRBJ2-7|NA|TRBD2|TRBV6-2/TRBV6-3
TGTGCCAGCAGGCGGACTAGCGGGAAGTCCTACGAGCAGTACTTC
CASRRTSGKSYEQYF
>TRBJ2-7|NA|TRBD1|TRBV18
TGTGCCAGCCGGACAGGGGGCGGCGAGCAGTACTTC
CASRTGGGEQYF
>TRBJ2-1|NA|TRBD2|TRBV6-1
TGTGCCAGCAGCACCGGACTAGCGGGGGTCAATGAGCAGTTCTTC
CASSTGLAGVNEQFF
>TRBJ2-5|NA|NA|TRBV2
TGTGCCAGCAGCCAGGGGACCCAGTACTTC
CASSQGTQYF